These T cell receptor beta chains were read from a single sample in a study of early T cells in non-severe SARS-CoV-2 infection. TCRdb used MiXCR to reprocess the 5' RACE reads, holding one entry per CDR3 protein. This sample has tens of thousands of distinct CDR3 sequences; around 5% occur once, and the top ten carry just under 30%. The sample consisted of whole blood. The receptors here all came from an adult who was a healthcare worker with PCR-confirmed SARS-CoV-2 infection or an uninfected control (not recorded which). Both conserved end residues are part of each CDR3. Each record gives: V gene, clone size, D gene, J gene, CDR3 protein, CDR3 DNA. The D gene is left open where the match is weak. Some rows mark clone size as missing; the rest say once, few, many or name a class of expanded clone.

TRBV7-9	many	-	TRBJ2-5	CASSRGGGYGETQYF	TGTGCCAGCAGCAGGGGAGGAGGGTATGGAGAGACCCAGTACTTC
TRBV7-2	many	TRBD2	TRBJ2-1	CASSLEGTSGGAGSNEQFF	TGTGCCAGCAGCTTAGAAGGGACTAGCGGGGGGGCCGGGAGTAATGAGCAGTTCTTC
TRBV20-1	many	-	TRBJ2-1	CSARDGKHNEQFF	TGCAGTGCTAGAGACGGGAAGCACAATGAGCAGTTCTTC
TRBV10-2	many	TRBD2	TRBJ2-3	CASRKGLAIDTQYF	TGCGCCAGCAGAAAGGGACTAGCGATAGATACGCAGTATTTT
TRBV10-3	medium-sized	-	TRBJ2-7	CAISESPEPFEQYF	TGTGCCATCAGTGAGTCCCCAGAGCCCTTCGAGCAGTACTTC
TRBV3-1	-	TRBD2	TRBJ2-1	CASSQGPSGGIHPSYNEQFF	TGTGCCAGCAGCCAAGGTCCTAGCGGGGGAATTCACCCCTCCTACAATGAGCAGTTCTTC
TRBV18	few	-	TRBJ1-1	CASSPPNRNTEAFF	TGTGCCAGCTCACCACCCAACAGGAACACTGAAGCTTTCTTT
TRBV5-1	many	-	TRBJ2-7	CASSLASGPFYEQYF	TGCGCCAGCAGCTTGGCCTCAGGACCGTTCTACGAGCAGTACTTC
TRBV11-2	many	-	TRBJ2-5	CASSLGSVTQYF	TGTGCCAGCAGCTTAGGCTCGGTGACCCAGTACTTC
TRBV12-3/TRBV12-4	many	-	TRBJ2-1	CASSLSGSRSYNEQFF	TGTGCCAGCAGTTTAAGCGGGTCGCGGTCCTACAATGAGCAGTTCTTC
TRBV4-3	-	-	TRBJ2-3	CASSQDLGGVEDTQYF	TGCGCCAGCAGCCAAGATCTGGGCGGGGTAGAAGATACGCAGTATTTT
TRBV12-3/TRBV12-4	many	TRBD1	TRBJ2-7	CASSLEGQGSGAQYF	TGTGCCAGCAGTTTAGAGGGACAGGGTTCAGGAGCGCAGTACTTC
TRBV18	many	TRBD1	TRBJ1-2	CASSPTGGEGYTF	TGTGCCAGCTCGCCCACAGGGGGCGAGGGCTACACCTTC
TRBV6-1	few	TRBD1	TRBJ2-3	CASRVQGTDTQYF	TGTGCCAGCAGGGTACAGGGGACAGATACGCAGTATTTT
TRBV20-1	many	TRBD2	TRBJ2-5	CSAFSGGAEKTQYF	TGCAGTGCTTTTAGCGGGGGGGCCGAGAAGACCCAGTACTTC
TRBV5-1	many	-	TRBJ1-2	CASSVDGLNYGYTF	TGCGCCAGCAGCGTGGACGGGCTCAACTATGGCTACACCTTC
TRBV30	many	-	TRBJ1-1	CAWSGSRNTEAFF	TGTGCCTGGAGTGGTAGCAGGAACACTGAAGCTTTCTTT
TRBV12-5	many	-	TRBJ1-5	CASASEGSNQPQHF	TGTGCTAGTGCCTCCGAGGGGAGCAATCAGCCCCAGCATTTT
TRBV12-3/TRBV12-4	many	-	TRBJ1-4	CASSPTRGVGERNEKLFF	TGTGCCAGCAGCCCGACCCGTGGGGTCGGGGAAAGAAATGAAAAACTGTTTTTT